This T cell receptor beta chain was captured by sequencing in a study of blood T cell repertoires in COVID-19. Per the germline V gene, CDR1 is SNHLY and CDR2 is FYNNEI. With 8 bases clipped from V and 6 bases from J, the junction kept 16 bases outside the gene matches. This CDR3 region has 16 residues. The protocol was immunoSEQ multiplex PCR, while the TCRdb copy is restricted to in-frame clones and leaves out a portion. The sample records 250,000 to 350,000 clones, about 90% being singletons. The genes are TRBV2 and TRBJ2-1; 7 bases line up with TRBD1. This sequence was found in a woman in her 30s with COVID-19, enrolled during active disease. The source material was peripheral blood. The CDR3: CASGSPRLDRANEQFF. The CDR3 DNA follows: TGTGCCAGCGGTTCCCCGAGGCTAGACAGGGCCAATGAGCAGTTCTTC.